This is a list of T cell receptor beta chains from one sample in a study of chemoradiotherapy in HPV16-positive cancers. Here immunoSEQ multiplex PCR was the method, and the copy in TCRdb shows in-frame clones only, minus some. The profile shows about 15,000 clones, over 75% of them singletons. Sample collection was performed from a patient who underwent chemoradiotherapy. These receptors were taken from a human donor with HPV-associated anogenital cancer. Each CDR3 is given with its conserved first and last residue. A D gene is named only where the DNA matches it firmly. Some rows mark clone size as missing; the rest say once, few, many or name a class of expanded clone.

cdr3_length clone_size j_call d_call v_call cdr3_aa cdr3_nt
15 . TRBJ1-2 . TRBV19 CASIPSSTGDYGYTF TGTGCCAGTATCCCATCTTCGACGGGGGATTATGGCTACACCTTC
14 . TRBJ2-3 TRBD2 TRBV2 CASRERGNTDTQYF TGTGCCAGCAGGGAGCGGGGAAACACAGATACGCAGTATTTT
16 once TRBJ2-1 TRBD2 TRBV27 CASSSLGSGGYNEQFF TGTGCCAGCAGTTCATTAGGTAGCGGGGGATACAATGAGCAGTTCTTC
15 . TRBJ2-3 TRBD1 TRBV11-1 CASSSGQGGPNTQYF TGTGCCAGCAGCTCCGGACAGGGGGGGCCGAATACGCAGTATTTT
14 . TRBJ1-2 . TRBV6-6 CASRNPASFYGYTF TGTGCCAGCAGGAACCCAGCTTCTTTCTATGGCTACACCTTC
16 . TRBJ2-4 TRBD2 TRBV6-1 CASSEEAGLAGNIQYF TGTGCCAGCAGTGAAGAAGCAGGGCTAGCGGGTAACATTCAGTACTTC
13 once TRBJ2-5 TRBD1 TRBV6-6 CASSTDREETQYF TGTGCCAGCAGTACGGACAGGGAAGAGACCCAGTACTTC
17 . TRBJ2-7 . TRBV11-2 CASSLEYGGWIGNEQYF TGTGCCAGCAGCTTAGAATATGGGGGGTGGATCGGGAACGAGCAGTACTTC
16 . TRBJ2-5 TRBD2 TRBV27 CASSLYLAGDQETQYF TGTGCCAGCAGTTTATATCTAGCGGGGGACCAAGAGACCCAGTACTTC
15 . TRBJ2-5 TRBD2 TRBV2 CASRFTSGGGGTQYF TGTGCCAGCAGATTCACTAGCGGGGGCGGGGGGACCCAGTACTTC
13 once TRBJ1-2 . TRBV7-8 CASSDRGGYGYTF TGTGCCAGCAGCGATAGGGGTGGCTATGGCTACACCTTC
14 . TRBJ2-7 . TRBV11-3 CASSLFGGNHEQYF TGTGCCAGCAGCTTATTTGGGGGGAACCACGAGCAGTACTTC
17 . TRBJ1-6 . TRBV6-1 CASSGGSPGLTNSPLHF TGTGCCAGCAGTGGCGGATCCCCGGGACTGACTAATTCACCCCTCCACTTT
15 . TRBJ2-3 TRBD2 TRBV14 CASSRKRGGIDTQYF TGTGCCAGCAGCCGAAAGCGGGGGGGCATAGATACGCAGTATTTT
15 . TRBJ2-3 . TRBV9 CASSVEGHFTDTQYF TGTGCCAGCAGCGTAGAGGGACACTTCACAGATACGCAGTATTTT
14 . TRBJ2-7 . TRBV7-9 CASSLEPGIYEQYF TGTGCCAGCAGCTTAGAACCAGGGATCTACGAGCAGTACTTC
14 . TRBJ1-5 . TRBV6-1 CASSEGTIHQPQHF TGTGCCAGCAGTGAAGGGACAATTCATCAGCCCCAGCATTTT
11 . TRBJ2-3 . TRBV25-1 CASGGRDTQYF TGTGCCTCTGGAGGAAGAGATACGCAGTATTTT
13 . TRBJ2-3 . TRBV7-2 CASSLVYTDTQYF TGTGCCAGCAGCTTAGTCTACACAGATACGCAGTATTTT
14 . TRBJ2-1 TRBD2 TRBV7-3 CASMGTSGGNEQFF TGTGCCAGCATGGGGACTAGCGGGGGAAATGAGCAGTTCTTC
13 . TRBJ2-5 TRBD2 TRBV6-5 CASSYLAGETQYF TGTGCCAGCAGTTACTTAGCGGGAGAGACCCAGTACTTC
14 . TRBJ1-2 . TRBV6-5 CASSIGTGTYGYTF TGTGCCAGCAGTATAGGAACAGGGACCTATGGCTACACCTTC
17 . TRBJ2-7 . TRBV7-8 CASTQEKGDGLSYEQYF TGTGCCAGCACCCAAGAGAAGGGGGACGGATTATCCTACGAGCAGTACTTC
14 few TRBJ2-1 . TRBV5-1 CASSLPGANNEQFF TGCGCCAGCAGCTTACCAGGGGCTAACAATGAGCAGTTCTTC
14 . TRBJ1-1 TRBD1 TRBV27 CASSLGTGDTEAFF TGTGCCAGCAGTTTAGGGACAGGGGACACTGAAGCTTTCTTT
11 . TRBJ1-1 . TRBV6-5 CASRHGAEAFF TGTGCCAGCCGCCACGGGGCTGAAGCTTTCTTT
14 few TRBJ1-1 . TRBV5-8 CASSFDSGVTEAFF TGTGCCAGCAGCTTTGACTCAGGGGTTACTGAAGCTTTCTTT
15 once TRBJ1-1 . TRBV6-1 CASSEVTMQNTEAFF TGTGCCAGCAGTGAAGTAACAATGCAGAACACTGAAGCTTTCTTT
14 few TRBJ2-1 TRBD2 TRBV2 CAGHSGGAYDEQFF TGTGCCGGTCATAGCGGGGGGGCCTATGATGAGCAGTTCTTC
17 . TRBJ2-3 TRBD2 TRBV4-2 CASSQGTGLAIPDTQYF TGTGCCAGCAGCCAGGGGACGGGACTAGCCATCCCAGATACGCAGTATTTT
15 . TRBJ2-7 TRBD1 TRBV6-5 CASSYGAGGMNEQYF TGTGCCAGCAGTTACGGGGCAGGGGGAATGAACGAGCAGTACTTC
12 . TRBJ2-7 . TRBV6-6 CASRATSREQYF TGTGCCAGCAGGGCGACTTCGCGGGAGCAGTACTTC
16 . TRBJ1-4 . TRBV4-3 CASSQVVRDGNEKLFF TGCGCCAGCAGCCAAGTGGTCCGGGACGGTAATGAAAAACTGTTTTTT
12 . TRBJ2-3 . TRBV21-1 CASSKNRNTQYF TGTGCCAGCAGCAAAAACAGGAATACGCAGTATTTT
15 . TRBJ1-2 . TRBV2 CASSGSPSANYGYTF TGTGCCAGCAGTGGCAGTCCGTCAGCTAACTATGGCTACACCTTC
16 once TRBJ1-3 TRBD1 TRBV4-1 CASSQDRGQGGNTIYF TGCGCCAGCAGCCAAGATCGGGGACAGGGTGGAAACACCATATATTTT
14 . TRBJ1-6 TRBD1 TRBV18 CASSARDRDSPLHF TGTGCCAGCTCAGCCCGGGACAGGGATTCACCCCTCCACTTT
15 . TRBJ2-5 . TRBV30 CAWREGMPTGETQYF TGTGCCTGGAGGGAGGGTATGCCGACGGGAGAGACCCAGTACTTC
15 . TRBJ2-7 TRBD1 TRBV11-3 CASSPRTGDPYEQYF TGTGCCAGCAGCCCAAGGACAGGGGATCCCTACGAGCAGTACTTC
15 . TRBJ1-5 . TRBV7-2 CASSLAPGSEQPQHF TGTGCCAGCAGCTTAGCACCGGGGAGCGAGCAGCCCCAGCATTTT
13 . TRBJ2-7 TRBD1 TRBV14 CASSNTGANEQYF TGTGCCAGCAGCAACACAGGGGCGAACGAGCAGTACTTC
13 . TRBJ1-2 . TRBV9 CASSVRQGYGYTF TGTGCCAGCAGCGTTAGGCAGGGCTATGGCTACACCTTC
13 once TRBJ1-1 . TRBV29-1 CSVERQAGSEAFF TGCAGCGTTGAAAGGCAGGCAGGCTCTGAAGCTTTCTTT
15 . TRBJ1-2 . TRBV11-3 CASSLDSVGVRGYTF TGTGCCAGCAGCTTAGATAGCGTTGGAGTACGCGGCTACACCTTC
16 . TRBJ2-2 TRBD2 TRBV11-1 CASSQWGGANTGELFF TGTGCCAGCAGCCAATGGGGGGGTGCCAACACCGGGGAGCTGTTTTTT
14 once TRBJ1-1 . TRBV18 CASLSGRGNTEAFF TGTGCCAGCCTATCAGGGCGGGGGAACACTGAAGCTTTCTTT
13 . TRBJ2-1 . TRBV10-3 CAISVRGANEQFF TGTGCCATCAGTGTAAGGGGGGCAAATGAGCAGTTCTTC
15 . TRBJ1-1 TRBD1 TRBV19 CASSVRTGRNTEAFF TGTGCCAGTAGTGTCAGGACAGGGAGGAACACTGAAGCTTTCTTT
14 . TRBJ2-2 . TRBV7-6 CASSLAVETGELFF TGTGCCAGCAGCTTAGCGGTGGAGACCGGGGAGCTGTTTTTT
14 . TRBJ2-2 . TRBV7-8 CASSSTSRAGELFF TGTGCCAGCAGCTCCACGTCGAGAGCCGGGGAGCTGTTTTTT